A single sample gave rise to the 5 T cell receptor beta chains below, sequenced in a study of blood T cell repertoires in COVID-19. Clones were read by immunoSEQ multiplex PCR, and TCRdb kept only the in-frame ones, dropping some. The sample has 14,000 or so clones, 83% seen once. Input material: peripheral blood. The receptors were gathered from an older woman with acute or convalescent COVID-19.

The genes are TRBV4-3 and TRBJ2-7; 11 bases are a match to TRBD1. CDR1 LGHNA and CDR2 YSLEER come from the germline V gene. The J segment lost 3 bases and the V segment lost 1 base, leaving 5 bases of the junction unmatched. The CDR3 length is 16 residues. The CDR3 DNA reads TGCGCCAGCAGCCAAGGTGGGGGGACAGGGGGCTACGAGCAGTACTTC. This codes for CASSQGGGTGGYEQYF.

The V gene is TRBV7-2, the J gene TRBJ2-3, with TRBD2 identical over 8 bases. The length of the CDR3 is 15 residues. Germline V gene data show CDR1 as SGHTA and CDR2 as FQGNSA. Unmatched junction bases numbered 6, after V lost 5 bases and J lost 2 bases. In nucleotides, the CDR3 is TGTGCCAGCAGCCACGGACTAGCCTACACAGATACGCAGTATTTT. Protein sequence: CASSHGLAYTDTQYF.

This clone has just a few counts. This chain links TRBV3-1 (or the pseudogene TRBV3-2) with TRBJ2-1; 8 bases line up with TRBD2. Germline loops: CDR1 LGHDT, CDR2 YNNKEL (reference sequence). The V gene end was trimmed by 1 base and the J gene end by 5 bases; junction bases not matched to a gene: 7. The CDR3 sequence is 16 residues long. CDR3 sequence (DNA): TGTGCCAGCAGCCAAGGTGGAGCGGGAGCACACAATGAGCAGTTCTTC. Translating gives CASSQGGAGAHNEQFF.

This clone was seen only a few times. This chain connects TRBV2 to TRBJ1-6; 11 bases match TRBD1. V gave up 5 bases and J gave up 10 bases; unmatched junction bases: 10. This CDR3 comprises 16 residues. Germline CDR1 SNHLY, CDR2 FYNNEI. CDR3 in DNA: TGTGCCAGCAGTTTTCATGGGGACAGGGGGATATCACCCCTCCACTTT. Protein product: CASSFHGDRGISPLHF. Drawing the rest from reference TRBV2 and TRBJ1-6, the complete variable domain is EPEVTQTPSHQVTQMGQEVILRCVPISNHLYFYWYRQILGQKVEFLVSFYNNEISEKSEIFDDQFSVERPDGSNFTLKIRSTKLEDSAMYFCASSFHGDRGISPLHFGNGTRLTVT.

The V call is TRBV19, the J call TRBJ2-5, with D possibly being TRBD1 (6 bases). The CDR3 runs 13 residues. Trimming cost V 6 bases and J 5 bases, with 13 bases left between them. The V gene's germline CDR1 is LNHDA and CDR2 SQIVND (reference sequence). CDR3 protein: CASSRGLSETQYF. As DNA, the CDR3 is TGTGCCAGTAGCAGGGGCCTTAGCGAGACCCAGTACTTC.